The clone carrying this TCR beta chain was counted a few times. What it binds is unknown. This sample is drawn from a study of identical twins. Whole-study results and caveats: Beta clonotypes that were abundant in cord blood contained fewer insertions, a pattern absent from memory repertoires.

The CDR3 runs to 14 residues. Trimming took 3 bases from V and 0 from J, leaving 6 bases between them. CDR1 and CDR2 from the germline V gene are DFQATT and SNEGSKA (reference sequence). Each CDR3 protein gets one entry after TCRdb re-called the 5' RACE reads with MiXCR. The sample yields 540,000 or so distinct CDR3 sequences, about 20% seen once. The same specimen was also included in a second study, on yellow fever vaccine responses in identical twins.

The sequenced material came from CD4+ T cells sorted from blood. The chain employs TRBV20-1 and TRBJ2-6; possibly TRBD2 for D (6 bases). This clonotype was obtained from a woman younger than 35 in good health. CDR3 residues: CSASGSSGANVLTF. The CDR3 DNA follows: TGCAGTGCTAGCGGGAGCTCTGGGGCCAACGTCCTGACTTTC.